This TCR beta chain was sequenced during a study of identical twins. Study-level points and caveats: Without tracking the same donors, conclusions rested on cross-sectional statistical analysis.

After removal of 4 bases from V and 6 bases from J, the junction contained 8 bases not matched to a gene. The germline V gene has CDR1 MRHNA and CDR2 SNTAGT. The CDR3 totals 15 residues. This clonotype was observed a few times. Its target is unknown. A template switching step contributed a universal primer site, while unique molecular identifiers were present in the cDNA. TCRdb re-called the 5' RACE reads with MiXCR, one entry per CDR3 protein. The sample has some 460,000 distinct CDR3 sequences; approximately 14% are singletons. The sample also formed part of further work on yellow fever vaccine responses in identical twins.

V and J are TRBV6-4 and TRBJ2-1, with 8 bases that match TRBD1. Sequenced sample: CD4+ T cells sorted from blood. This TCR was sampled from a woman under 30 in good health. CDR3 residues: CASSAGGPPFNEQFF. Written as DNA, the CDR3 is TGTGCCAGCAGTGCAGGGGGCCCGCCTTTCAATGAGCAGTTCTTC.